This T cell receptor (beta chain) stems from a study of read filtering for tumor transcriptome and immune sequencing. Turning to the study itself: The cohort had 17 men and some 13 women aged roughly 45 to 90, mean roughly 65 years. R-ISS stage counts were about eight for I, roughly 15 for II, 6 or 7 for III. RNA-seq yielded only about 75 to 1,400 TCR reads, IR-seq about 3.5 to 10.27 million.

The study's findings and limits: Without single-read clonotypes, shared clonotype proportions correlated more between IR-seq and RNA-seq.

From approximately 430 ng of RNA, a library with molecular barcoded alpha/delta and beta/gamma adaptors was made. TCRdb re-called the reads with MiXCR, one entry per CDR3 protein. The sample includes some 130,000 distinct CDR3 sequences, roughly an eighth of them seen just once. V was trimmed by 6 bases and J by 0 bases, leaving 14 bases between them. This CDR3 has 15 residues. Germline lookup yields CDR1 MNHNY and CDR2 SVGAGI (reference sequence). This clonotype was seen ten or more times. Its antigen is unknown. The sequence was obtained from a donor aged 40 or older with multiple myeloma. This rearrangement joins TRBV6-6 to TRBJ1-2; D unresolved. The sequencing input was a population of CD138-negative cells sorted from bone marrow. The CDR3 here is CASSHSFGPNYGYTF. The CDR3 coding sequence is TGTGCCAGCAGCCACTCGTTCGGCCCTAACTATGGCTACACCTTC.